The 27 T cell receptor beta chains presented below share a single source sample, sequenced in a study of blood T cell repertoires in COVID-19. The protocol was immunoSEQ multiplex PCR, while the TCRdb copy is restricted to in-frame clones and leaves out a portion. This table holds 95,000 to 110,000 clones, roughly 84% found once. The sample taken for sequencing was peripheral blood. These receptors were obtained from a human donor in a cohort sampled during active COVID-19.

The chain has TRBV19 and TRBJ2-1, with TRBD2 identical over 7 bases. The length of the CDR3 is 17 residues. Germline V gene lookup returns CDR1 LNHDA and CDR2 SQIVND (reference sequence). Germline trimming cut 2 bases from V and 5 bases from J; bases unmatched to any gene: 12. The CDR3 is CASSISWGGGPHNEQFF. CDR3 sequence (DNA): TGTGCCAGTAGTATATCTTGGGGGGGAGGGCCCCACAATGAGCAGTTCTTC.

V and J are TRBV14 and TRBJ1-2; TRBD1 aligns across 8 bases. The CDR3 runs 16 residues. The germline gives CDR1 SGHDN, CDR2 FVKESK. J was trimmed by 5 bases and V by 6 bases; bases with no gene match: 14. The CDR3 nucleotides read TGTGCCAGCAGTCCGCAGGGGGCTCCCCCGGGGTATGGCTACACCTTC. Its translation: CASSPQGAPPGYGYTF. The full variable domain, rest sourced from reference TRBV14 and TRBJ1-2, is EAGVTQFPSHSVIEKGQTVTLRCDPISGHDNLYWYRRVMGKEIKFLLHFVKESKQDESGMPNNRFLAERTGGTYSTLKVQPAELEDSGVYFCASSPQGAPPGYGYTFGSGTRLTVV.

V gene TRBV4-1 combines with J gene TRBJ1-2; D might be TRBD1 (6 bases). This CDR3 region has 12 residues. V was pared by 5 bases and J by 4 bases, with 8 bases between. Germline values: CDR1 MGHRA, CDR2 YSYEKL. In nucleotides, the CDR3 is TGCGCCAGCAGCACGGACAGCTATGGCTACACCTTC. It codes for CASSTDSYGYTF.

V is TRBV28 and J is TRBJ1-3; no clear D. V lost 1 base, J lost 4 bases, and 11 bases lay in between. Germline values: CDR1 MDHEN, CDR2 SYDVKM. This CDR3 has 15 residues. The DNA for the CDR3 is TGTGCCAGCAGTTTATCCCAGGTCGCGGGAAACACCATATATTTT. It encodes CASSLSQVAGNTIYF.

This clone was counted between two and nine times. The rearrangement joins TRBV4-1 to TRBJ1-1; no clear D gene. V lost 5 bases to trimming and J lost 2 bases, with 15 bases between them. This CDR3 has 15 amino acids. Germline CDR1 and CDR2: MGHRA and YSYEKL. CDR3: CASSNPLRSNTEAFF. DNA of the CDR3: TGCGCCAGCAGCAACCCGTTGAGAAGCAACACTGAAGCTTTCTTT.

The chain links TRBV28 to TRBJ1-1; D unresolved. V lost 6 bases and J lost 3, with 11 bases in between. The CDR3 runs to 13 residues. Germline V lookup: CDR1 MDHEN, CDR2 SYDVKM. CDR3: CASRGPGDTEAFF. Here the CDR3 DNA reads TGTGCCAGCAGGGGTCCCGGGGACACTGAAGCTTTCTTT.

This sequence joins TRBV7-2 and TRBJ2-1; the match to TRBD2 covers 7 bases. This CDR3 spans 12 amino acids. Germline trimming cut 4 bases from V and 15 bases from J; bases unmatched to any gene: 9. The germline gives CDR1 SGHTA, CDR2 FQGNSA. Written as DNA, the CDR3 is TGTGCCAGCAGCTCCCAGCGGGATAAGGGGTTCTTC. Its translation is CASSSQRDKGFF. Variable domain in full (rest from reference TRBV7-2 and TRBJ2-1): GAGVSQSPSNKVTEKGKDVELRCDPISGHTALYWYRQSLGQGLEFLIYFQGNSAPDKSGLPSDRFSAERTGGSVSTLTIQRTQQEDSAVYLCASSSQRDKGFFGPGTRLTVL.

This sequence joins TRBV19 and TRBJ1-2; no firm D call. The CDR3 runs to 13 residues. Germline V gene sequence: CDR1 LNHDA, CDR2 SQIVND (reference sequence). V lost 3 bases and J 4 bases, leaving 9 bases between the germline ends. The CDR3 DNA reads as TGTGCCAGTAGTATTCGCTCTACCTATGGCTACACCTTC. This translates into CASSIRSTYGYTF.

The CDR3 sequence is CASSSNPQTSGSGTGELFF. As DNA, the CDR3 is TGTGCCAGCAGCTCAAATCCCCAGACTAGCGGGAGTGGAACCGGGGAGCTGTTTTTT. The chain couples TRBV7-2 to TRBJ2-2; TRBD2 aligns across 12 bases. V lost 4 bases to trimming and J lost 5 bases; unmatched junction nucleotides: 14. The CDR3 totals 19 residues. Germline values: CDR1 SGHTA, CDR2 FQGNSA.

The chain couples TRBV29-1 to TRBJ2-7; TRBD1 matches at 11 bases. The CDR3 is 14 amino acids. J was trimmed by 7 bases and V by 6 bases; bases with no gene match: 11. The germline gives CDR1 SQVTM, CDR2 ANQGSEA. CDR3 nucleotides: TGCAGCGTCCAATACGGGACAGGGGGGCGAGAGCAGTACTTC. This translates into CSVQYGTGGREQYF.

The genes are TRBV27 and TRBJ1-5, with D hard to call. This CDR3 has 14 amino acids. Germline assignment: CDR1 MNHEY and CDR2 SMNVEV (reference sequence). Trimming removed 3 bases from V and 6 bases from J, with 12 bases in between. CDR3 DNA sequence: TGTGCCAGCAGTTTCAATGAGGGAGGTCAGCCCCAGCATTTT. This codes for CASSFNEGGQPQHF.

The genes are TRBV28 and TRBJ1-2; D not certain. CDR3 length: 13 residues. Trimming took off 3 bases at V and 6 bases at J, with 11 bases between the two ends. Germline CDR1 MDHEN, CDR2 SYDVKM. This CDR3 is CASSFVQFNGYTF. Here the CDR3 DNA reads TGTGCCAGCAGTTTCGTACAGTTTAATGGCTACACCTTC.

The sample holds one count of this clone. This sequence joins TRBV3-1 (or the pseudogene TRBV3-2) and TRBJ1-2; no reliable D call. V shed 0 bases and J shed 6 bases, with 14 bases lying between them. This CDR3 comprises 15 residues. Germline V gives CDR1 LGHDT, CDR2 YNNKEL (reference sequence). The CDR3 nucleotides are TGTGCCAGCAGCCAAGATTCGGGAATCTCAAATGGCTACACCTTC. It encodes CASSQDSGISNGYTF.

CDR3 coding DNA: TGTGCCTGGAGTAAGCAGGGGTTCACTGAAGCTTTCTTT. This translates into CAWSKQGFTEAFF. The chain joins TRBV30 to TRBJ1-1; a weak D match, TRBD1 (6 bases). In germline, CDR1 is GTSNPN, CDR2 SVGIG (reference sequence). CDR3 length: 13 residues. V lost 2 bases and J lost 4, with 11 bases in between.

The gene calls are TRBV7-2 and TRBJ2-5; D unresolved. The CDR3 totals 13 residues. Germline-derived CDR1 and CDR2 are SGHTA and FQGNSA. V was clipped by 1 base and J by 5 bases, with 8 bases between them. This chain's CDR3 is CASSLGSRETQYF. As DNA, the CDR3 is TGTGCCAGCAGCTTAGGATCTCGGGAGACCCAGTACTTC.

This chain uses TRBV27 with TRBJ1-5; D is uncertain. The V and J ends lost 5 bases and 2 bases respectively, with 13 bases between them. The V gene's germline CDR1 is MNHEY and CDR2 SMNVEV (reference sequence). There are 15 residues in the CDR3. CDR3 protein: CASSQQRPGNQPQHF. CDR3 coding DNA: TGTGCCAGCAGTCAGCAGAGGCCCGGCAATCAGCCCCAGCATTTT.

V and J are TRBV24-1 and TRBJ2-1; D may be TRBD1 (5 bases). V lost 4 bases to trimming and J lost 9 bases, with 24 bases between them. The germline gives CDR1 KGHDR, CDR2 SFDVKD. This CDR3 is 17 amino acids long. The CDR3 loop is CATSDLNPGQQRTEQFF. Written as DNA, the CDR3 is TGTGCCACCAGTGACCTAAACCCCGGACAACAAAGGACTGAGCAGTTCTTC.

The CDR3 DNA is TGCGCCAGCAGCTCGACAGGGAGGTATGGCTACACCTTC. It codes for CASSSTGRYGYTF. The chain links TRBV5-1 to TRBJ1-2; 7 nucleotides match TRBD1. This CDR3 spans 13 amino acids. Germline CDR1 reads SGHRS; CDR2 reads YFSETQ. V gave up 3 bases and J gave up 5 bases; unmatched junction bases: 4.

This chain links TRBV5-1 with TRBJ2-1, with no clear D. Per germline, CDR1 SGHRS and CDR2 YFSETQ. Trimming removed 4 bases from V and 3 bases from J, with 14 bases in between. This CDR3 is 15 amino acids long. Written as DNA, the CDR3 is TGCGCCAGCAGCCCCGGTTCCGGAGTCTACAATGAGCAGTTCTTC. It specifies CASSPGSGVYNEQFF.

V and J are TRBV6-1 and TRBJ1-4; D might be TRBD1 (6 bases). V lost 2 bases, J lost 8 bases, and 15 bases lay in between. Per the germline V gene, CDR1 is MNHNS and CDR2 is SASEGT. The CDR3 length is 15 residues. The CDR3 nucleotides read TGTGCCAGCAGTGAAAGCTACGGGAGGGGGGAAAAACTGTTTTTT. As protein: CASSESYGRGEKLFF.

This chain uses TRBV7-9 with TRBJ2-1; D unclear. Trimming left V 3 bases short and J 5 bases short, with 2 bases between. Per germline, CDR1 SEHNR and CDR2 FQNEAQ (reference sequence). The CDR3 spans 11 residues. CDR3 in DNA: TGTGCCAGCAGCTTTAACAATGAGCAGTTCTTC. Its protein product is CASSFNNEQFF.

The chain links TRBV7-8 to TRBJ2-5; a weak D match, TRBD1 (6 bases). The CDR3 totals 15 residues. In germline, CDR1 is SGHVS, CDR2 FQNEAQ. The ends were cut back, 5 bases at V and 5 bases at J, with 18 bases in the middle. Here the CDR3 DNA reads TGTGCCAGCAGCCAAGGACAGCCGCCTAGGGAGACCCAGTACTTC. Translating it yields CASSQGQPPRETQYF.

V usage is TRBV9 and J usage is TRBJ1-3, with D possibly matching TRBD1 (6 bases). The CDR3 contains 17 residues. Trimming left V 0 bases short and J 0 bases short, with 13 bases between. CDR1 is SGDLS and CDR2 is YYNGEE in the germline V gene. In DNA form, the CDR3 reads TGTGCCAGCAGCGTAGGGGCAGGGGCTAGCTCTGGAAACACCATATATTTT. It translates to CASSVGAGASSGNTIYF.

The V and J genes are TRBV10-3 and TRBJ2-2, with D unresolved. V lost 0 bases and J lost 0, with 11 bases in between. CDR3 length equals 17 residues. Germline V gene lookup returns CDR1 ENHRY and CDR2 SYGVKD. For the CDR3, the DNA is TGTGCCATCAGTGAGTCGTTCCAGGATACGAACACCGGGGAGCTGTTTTTT. Encoded protein: CAISESFQDTNTGELFF.

CDR3 bases: TGTGCCAGCAGCTTGGCCGGGGGAGACACTGAAGCTTTCTTT. Its translation is CASSLAGGDTEAFF. V and J are TRBV5-6 and TRBJ1-1; TRBD1 might be the D (5 bases). Trimming shortened V by 0 bases and J by 3 bases, and 9 bases separated the two germline ends. The germline V gene has CDR1 SGHDT and CDR2 YYEEEE. The CDR3 sequence is 14 residues long.

J is TRBJ2-1 and V is TRBV9; possible D gene TRBD1, 5 bases. The CDR3 has 16 amino acids. The V gene's germline CDR1 is SGDLS and CDR2 YYNGEE. V was clipped by 0 bases and J by 5 bases, with 15 bases between them. CDR3 region: CASSVGSQVINNEQFF. The CDR3 nucleotides are TGTGCCAGCAGCGTAGGTTCACAGGTGATTAACAATGAGCAGTTCTTC.

The J gene is TRBJ2-4, the V gene TRBV11-2; TRBD2 matches 10 bases. After removal of 5 bases from V and 3 bases from J, the junction contained 16 bases not matched to a gene. Per germline, CDR1 SGHAT and CDR2 FQNNGV. This CDR3 contains 19 residues. CDR3 protein: CASSADAASGSTLKNIQYF. In nucleotides, the CDR3 is TGTGCCAGCAGCGCCGACGCGGCTAGCGGGAGTACACTCAAAAACATTCAGTACTTC.